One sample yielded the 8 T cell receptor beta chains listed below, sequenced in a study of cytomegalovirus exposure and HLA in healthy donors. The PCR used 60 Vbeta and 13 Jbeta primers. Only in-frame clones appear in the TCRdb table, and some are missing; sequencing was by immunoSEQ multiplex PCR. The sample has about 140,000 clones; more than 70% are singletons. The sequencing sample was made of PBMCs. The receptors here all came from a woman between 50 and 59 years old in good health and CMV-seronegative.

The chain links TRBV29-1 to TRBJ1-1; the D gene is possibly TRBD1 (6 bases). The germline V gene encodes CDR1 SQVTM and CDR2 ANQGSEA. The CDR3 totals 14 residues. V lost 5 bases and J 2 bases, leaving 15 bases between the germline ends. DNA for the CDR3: TGCAGCGTTAAACGAACAGGGATTAACACTGAAGCTTTCTTT. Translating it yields CSVKRTGINTEAFF.

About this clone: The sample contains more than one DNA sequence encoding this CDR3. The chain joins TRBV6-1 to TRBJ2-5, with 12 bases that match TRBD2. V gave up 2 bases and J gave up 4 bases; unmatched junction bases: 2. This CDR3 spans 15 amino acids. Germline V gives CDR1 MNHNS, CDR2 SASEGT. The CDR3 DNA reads TGTGCCAGCAGTGAACTAGCGGGGGGGCCAGAGACCCAGTACTTC. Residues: CASSELAGGPETQYF.

CDR3 sequence reads: CASSATPTGVFYGYTF. The DNA for the CDR3 is TGTGCCAGCAGTGCCACCCCGACAGGGGTATTCTATGGCTACACCTTC. V and J are TRBV6-4 and TRBJ1-2; TRBD1 agrees at 8 bases. Germline V gene sequence: CDR1 MRHNA, CDR2 SNTAGT. Trimming removed 4 bases from V and 4 bases from J; junction bases left unmatched: 11. The CDR3 extends over 16 amino acids.

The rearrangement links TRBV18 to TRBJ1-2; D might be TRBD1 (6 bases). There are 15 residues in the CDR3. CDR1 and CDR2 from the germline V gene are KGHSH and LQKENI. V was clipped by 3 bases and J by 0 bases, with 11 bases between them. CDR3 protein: CASSPTGTTNYGYTF. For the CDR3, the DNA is TGTGCCAGCTCACCCACCGGGACAACTAACTATGGCTACACCTTC.

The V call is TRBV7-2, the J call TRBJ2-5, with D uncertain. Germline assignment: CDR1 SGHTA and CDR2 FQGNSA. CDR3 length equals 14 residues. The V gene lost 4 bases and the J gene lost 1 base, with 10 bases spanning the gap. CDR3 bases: TGTGCCAGCAGCTACACAAGATCCCAAGAGACCCAGTACTTC. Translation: CASSYTRSQETQYF.

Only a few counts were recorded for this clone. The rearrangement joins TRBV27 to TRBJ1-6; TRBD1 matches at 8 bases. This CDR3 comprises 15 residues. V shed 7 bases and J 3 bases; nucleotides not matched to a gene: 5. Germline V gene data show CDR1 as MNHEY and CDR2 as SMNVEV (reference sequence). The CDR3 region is CASTITGGYNSPLHF. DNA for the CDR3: TGTGCCAGCACAATTACAGGGGGCTATAATTCACCCCTCCACTTT.

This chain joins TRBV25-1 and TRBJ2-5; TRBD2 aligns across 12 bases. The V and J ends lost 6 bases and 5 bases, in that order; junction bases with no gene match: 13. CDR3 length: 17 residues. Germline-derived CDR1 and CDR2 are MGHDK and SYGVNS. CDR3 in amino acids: CASSRTASGGAGETQYF. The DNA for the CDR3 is TGTGCCAGCAGCCGGACGGCTAGCGGGGGGGCGGGGGAGACCCAGTACTTC.

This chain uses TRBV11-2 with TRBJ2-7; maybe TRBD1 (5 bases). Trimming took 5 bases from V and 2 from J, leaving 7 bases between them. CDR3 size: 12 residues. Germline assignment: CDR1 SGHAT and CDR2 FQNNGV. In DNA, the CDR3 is TGTGCCAGCAGCCCGACAGCCTACGAGCAGTACTTC. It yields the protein CASSPTAYEQYF.